This TCR beta chain was recovered during a study of regulatory T cells in long-lasting Graves disease. Arm-PCR of CDR3 regions with iRepertoire HTBI primers generated TCR beta libraries. TCRdb itself ran the multiplex PCR reads through MiXCR, one entry per CDR3 protein. This sample has a few hundred thousand distinct CDR3 sequences, with about 20% found just once. Findings and caveats of the study: Compared with new cases, persistent Graves' patients showed reduced TCR diversity.

To note about this clonotype: No antigen is known for it.

CDR3 length equals 14 residues. The ends were cut back, 8 bases at V and 0 bases at J, with 10 bases in the middle. From germline, CDR1 is ENHRY and CDR2 SYGVKD. Noted time point: persistent/refractory GD, antithyroid drugs over 5 years with positive TRAb. The TCR library was made from RNA that had been extracted from PBMCs in TRIzol. The sample consisted of peripheral blood mononuclear cells (PBMCs), taken when the disease was refractory, from a patient treated with antithyroid drugs. This TCR was recovered from a female donor with Graves disease. The V call is TRBV10-3, the J call TRBJ2-2; D is undetermined. This CDR3 reads CAIRTAANTGELFF. The CDR3 nucleotides are TGTGCCATCCGTACCGCCGCGAACACCGGGGAGCTGTTTTTT.